The clone carrying this T cell receptor beta chain was seen more than once but under ten times. These data originate in a study of T cells after yellow fever vaccination. The CDR3 is 15 residues long. Germline V lookup: CDR1 SGHNT, CDR2 YYREEE (reference sequence). V was trimmed by 1 base and J by 2 bases, leaving 11 bases between them. They built TCR cDNA with 5'RACE template switching, a step that put in a universal primer site and UMIs. TCRdb re-analysed the 5' RACE reads in MiXCR, keeping a single row per CDR3 protein. This sample has 500,000 to 550,000 distinct CDR3 sequences, with 20% to 25% found just once.

The sequence was collected from a man between 18 and 29 years old who received the YFV17D yellow fever vaccine. The material was PBMCs, obtained 20 to 25 days after the first yellow fever vaccination. The chain is built from TRBV5-4 and TRBJ2-3; no clear D. The CDR3 DNA follows: TGTGCCAGCAGCTTGTTGGGCCTCTCCACAGATACGCAGTATTTT. Translation: CASSLLGLSTDTQYF.